Each of the 2 T cell receptor beta chains below was sequenced from the same sample in a study of shared clonotypes between healthy human individuals. The table came from immunoSEQ multiplex PCR; TCRdb's copy has only in-frame clones and leaves some out. The sample has almost 700,000 clones, around 90% seen once. Naive CD8 cells, CD45RO-negative and positively selected for CCR7, excluded terminally differentiated effector memory CD45RA+ cells. Specimen: naive CD8+ T cells sorted from blood. The receptors come from a man between 25 and 39 years old in good health.

The rearrangement links TRBV10-1 to TRBJ1-1; D is uncertain. This CDR3 contains 14 residues. Germline V CDR1 and CDR2: WNHNN, SYGVQD (reference sequence). V dropped 6 bases and J dropped 0 bases, with 11 bases sitting between them. The CDR3 region has the DNA TGCGCCAGCAGCCTGACCCGCATGAACACTGAAGCTTTCTTT. Its translation is CASSLTRMNTEAFF.

This chain links TRBV7-9 with TRBJ2-1, with 9 bases identical to TRBD2. The CDR3 is made up of 13 amino acids. Germline V gene lookup returns CDR1 SEHNR and CDR2 FQNEAQ (reference sequence). J lost 7 bases, V lost 5 bases, and 3 bases had no gene match. The CDR3: CASSPSGRNEQFF. Here the CDR3 DNA reads TGTGCCAGCAGCCCGAGCGGGAGGAATGAGCAGTTCTTC. Filled out from reference TRBV7-9 and TRBJ2-1, the complete variable domain reads DTGVSQNPRHKITKRGQNVTFRCDPISEHNRLYWYRQTLGQGPEFLTYFQNEAQLEKSRLLSDRFSAERPKGSFSTLEIQRTEQGDSAMYLCASSPSGRNEQFFGPGTRLTVL.